The sequence of this TCR beta chain was determined in a study of T cells in Graves' hyperthyroidism and ophthalmopathy (dated by TCRdb to between 2018 and 2021). In the study overall: Peripheral blood was sampled at the time of initial diagnosis, prior to any treatment. To identify TCR V-J signatures that set the groups apart, the researchers used a discovery cohort of about a hundred patients, made up of some 41 with Graves' ophthalmopathy and some 60 with stable Graves' hyperthyroidism. Whether ophthalmopathy could be predicted prospectively was tested in an independent validation cohort made up of under 20 hyperthyroidism patients plus 17 patients who later progressed to ophthalmopathy. The 95 to 100 discovery patients were randomly divided into training and test sets at a 7:3 ratio. The study also compared thyroid tissue and blood T-cell repertoires from a handful of Graves' hyperthyroidism patients. After blood sampling, hyperthyroidism patients were treated with methimazole at a starting dose of 30 mg daily, and ophthalmopathy patients were treated with high-dose intravenous methylprednisolone. The paper describes TCR Vbeta CDR3 sequencing of around 130 peripheral blood samples, made up of fewer than 50 ophthalmopathy patients, more than 70 hyperthyroidism patients and 17 progressor patients.

A patient counted as having stable Graves' hyperthyroidism if no progression to ophthalmopathy occurred over 18 months of follow-up. Hyperthyroidism patients were aged 18 to 65 years and newly diagnosed, with disease duration of less than 2 months. The study excluded patients with uncontrolled infections, other autoimmune diseases, pregnancy or lactation. Diagnoses were based on clinical symptoms, serum thyroxine and TRAb, thyroid ultrasound and orbital computed tomography. PBMCs were separated from roughly 10 ml of fresh peripheral blood using Ficoll-Paque density gradient centrifugation. Total RNA was extracted with Trizol reagent, and quality was checked on an Agilent 2100 Bioanalyzer. The germline V gene (reference sequence) gives CDR1 as LGHDT and CDR2 as YNNKEL. The CDR3, from cysteine to phenylalanine, totals 17 residues. Only the CDR3 part of the read is kept: 51 bases, read in frame from the first base. Here V drops 6 bases and J drops 4 bases, and the junction holds 7 bases not matched to any gene.

Amplification of TCR beta CDR3 regions was carried out from RNA transcripts. The TCR CDR3 was subjected to a first round of RT-PCR using the HTBI primer set and the Qiagen OneStep RT-PCR kit. The libraries were constructed in a second round of multiplex PCR and then size-selected and purified. Libraries were sequenced paired-end with 100 bp reads on an Illumina HiSeq2000. The published analysis was carried out like this. SOAPnuke was used to process the raw data, throwing out any read that contained adapters or uncalled bases, had a mean Phred below 15, or lacked an exact constant-primer or identifier match. High-quality paired reads were merged using COPE v1.2.5, and each unique nucleotide sequence was defined as a clonotype. Clonotypes were aligned to IMGT TRBV, TRBD and TRBJ reference segments using MiTCR v1.1. Analysis was restricted to V-J combinations with a frequency above 0.0001, which covered 99.2% of repertoires. The TCS score was defined as the ratio of F50 (clonal expansion) to E x V (chaos), calculated using BLOSUM62-based TCRdist between CDR3 peptides within each V-J. Welch's t-statistics and random forest reduced several hundred V-J features to roughly 13, which were used in a naive Bayes classifier (R e1071). The raw public data were reprocessed by TCRdb itself: fastp quality trimming at Q25, MiXCR clonotype calling, in-frame beta chains only. Under each unique CDR3 protein, matching rows form one entry showing the most common genes and DNA. The V and J calls come from TCRdb's annotation, not from the publication. The sample table holds about 740,000 distinct CDR3 sequences, of which 14% were seen once. The ten largest clones capture around 9.6% of the sample.

The sample holds many counts of this clonotype. Its antigen is unknown. No base-level quality is on record; no much larger clone is a single base apart. What the study reported, not specific to this receptor: Most expanded thyroid clonotypes (frequency above 0.001) were also detected in blood, suggesting blood repertoires may reflect thyroid immune responses. A 13 V-J signature model separated ophthalmopathy from stable hyperthyroidism, with roughly 88% sensitivity and roughly 82% specificity in cross-validation and 80%/75% in testing. In validation, progression to ophthalmopathy was predicted by the model with around 70% sensitivity and just over 72% specificity, a median of about 6 months before onset. No statistical method was used to fix the sample size in advance, and group allocation was not hidden from the investigators.

Sequenced: blood. The TCR comes from a woman aged 18-29 years with Graves' hyperthyroidism. The V and J segments used are TRBV3-1 and TRBJ2-2; 14 central nucleotides agree with TRBD2. The encoded CDR3 is CASRQGLAGVSTGELFF. The nucleotide sequence is given as TGTGCCAGCAGACAGGGACTAGCGGGAGTGTCCACCGGGGAGCTGTTTTTT.